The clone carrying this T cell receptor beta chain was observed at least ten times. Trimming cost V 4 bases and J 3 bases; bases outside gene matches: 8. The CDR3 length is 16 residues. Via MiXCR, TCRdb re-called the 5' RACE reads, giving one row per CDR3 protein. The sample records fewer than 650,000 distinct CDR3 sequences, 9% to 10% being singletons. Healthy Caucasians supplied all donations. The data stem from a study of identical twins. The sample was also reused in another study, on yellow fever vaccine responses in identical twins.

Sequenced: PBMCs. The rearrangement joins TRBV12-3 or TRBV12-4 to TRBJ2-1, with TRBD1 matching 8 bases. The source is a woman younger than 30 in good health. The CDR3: CASSSSTGGYYNEQFF. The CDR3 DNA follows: TGTGCCAGCAGTTCCTCAACAGGGGGGTACTACAATGAGCAGTTCTTC.